The next 21 T cell receptor beta chains were all read from a single sample in a study of blood T cells in healthy people across ages. Next came a second PCR, run for about 7 to 12 cycles, which used a sample-barcoded 5' primer along with a J-beta primer mix. TCRdb redid the calling of the 5' RACE reads with MiXCR, one entry per CDR3 protein. Here the sample spans 1.4 million to 1.5 million distinct CDR3 sequences, 40% to 50% being singletons. Sequenced sample: blood. The receptors stem from a woman between 18 and 30 years old in good health.

This clonotype was seen a few times. The chain carries TRBV4-1 and TRBJ1-1; TRBD1 might be the D (6 bases). The CDR3 has 19 amino acids. Trimming shortened V by 1 base and J by 0 bases, and 21 bases separated the two germline ends. CDR1 and CDR2 from the germline V gene are MGHRA and YSYEKL. CDR3 sequence reads: CASSQALIQGGGMNTEAFF. The CDR3 DNA is TGCGCCAGCAGCCAAGCCCTCATACAGGGAGGAGGGATGAACACTGAAGCTTTCTTT.

The rearrangement joins TRBV12-3 or TRBV12-4 to TRBJ2-3, with D hard to call. Trimming pared 4 bases from V and 5 bases from J, leaving 7 bases between. CDR3 length: 12 residues. CDR3 residues: CASSSIRDTQYF. CDR3 nucleotide sequence: TGTGCCAGCAGTTCCATACGAGATACGCAGTATTTT.

A few counts support this clonotype. The V gene is TRBV6-5, the J gene TRBJ1-6, with TRBD1 as a possible D gene (6 bases). This CDR3 spans 16 amino acids. Germline CDR1 reads MNHEY; CDR2 reads SVGAGI. The ends were cut back, 0 bases at V and 11 bases at J, with 17 bases in the middle. As DNA, the CDR3 is TGTGCCAGCAGTTACTCGATCGCGTCAGGGGAGGCACCCCTCCACTTT. Translation gives CASSYSIASGEAPLHF.

This clonotype showed up many times. The rearrangement joins TRBV25-1 to TRBJ1-1; D is unresolved. Germline lookup yields CDR1 MGHDK and CDR2 SYGVNS. The CDR3 has 13 residues. Trimming stripped 2 bases from V and 1 base from J, with 5 bases between. This CDR3 is CASSEQQNTEAFF. The CDR3 DNA reads as TGTGCCAGCAGTGAACAGCAGAACACTGAAGCTTTCTTT.

The DNA of the CDR3 is TGTGCCACCAGCGGTAGTGGGACTACCATCAAAACCCAGTACTTC. This sequence encodes CATSGSGTTIKTQYF. This chain connects TRBV15 to TRBJ2-5; 7 bases are a match to TRBD2. V dropped 5 bases and J dropped 8; count of bases not matched to a gene: 14. Germline CDR1 reads LNHNV; CDR2 reads YYDKDF (reference sequence). The CDR3 is 15 residues long.

J is TRBJ2-7 and V is TRBV2; either TRBD1 or TRBD2 may fit D (5 bases each). Germline CDR1 and CDR2: SNHLY and FYNNEI. V was clipped by 6 bases and J by 0 bases, with 12 bases between them. This CDR3 spans 14 amino acids. CDR3 sequence reads: CASRGRVGSYEQYF. The CDR3 nucleotides are TGTGCCAGCAGGGGGCGGGTGGGCTCCTACGAGCAGTACTTC.

The chain recombines TRBV12-3 or TRBV12-4 with TRBJ2-5, with 8 positions matching TRBD2. CDR3 length: 14 amino acids. The J segment lost 11 bases and the V segment lost 6 bases, leaving 14 bases of the junction unmatched. In DNA, the CDR3 is TGTGCCAGCAGCTGGGCGGGGGGATCCAATGAGCAGTACTTC. It specifies CASSWAGGSNEQYF.

The V and J genes are TRBV18 and TRBJ2-7, with D perhaps TRBD2 (6 bases). V was cut by 5 bases and J by 3 bases, with 14 bases left in between. The CDR3 is 14 residues long. CDR1 and CDR2 (germline): KGHSH, LQKENI. CDR3 sequence reads: CASSTGDGNYEQYF. The CDR3 DNA follows: TGTGCCAGCTCAACGGGGGACGGAAACTACGAGCAGTACTTC.

This clonotype was counted a few times. V gene TRBV4-1 combines with J gene TRBJ2-5; no firm D call. Trimming left V 4 bases short and J 5 bases short, with 11 bases between. Germline CDR1 is MGHRA and CDR2 is YSYEKL. The CDR3 is made up of 13 amino acids. CDR3 residues: CASSPQIVETQYF. Here the CDR3 DNA reads TGCGCCAGCAGCCCTCAAATCGTTGAGACCCAGTACTTC.

Note on this clonotype: A read error may explain this, as a much larger clone is one base away. V gene TRBV14 combines with J gene TRBJ1-2; tentative D call: TRBD1 (6 bases). The CDR3 is 14 amino acids. Per germline, CDR1 SGHDN and CDR2 FVKESK. Trimming shortened V by 7 bases and J by 4 bases, and 16 bases separated the two germline ends. CDR3 nucleotides: TGTGCCAGCACCCGCTCGGACAGCCTCTATGGCTACACCTTC. Residues: CASTRSDSLYGYTF.

The V gene is TRBV2, the J gene TRBJ2-7; TRBD1 agrees at 9 bases. The CDR3 has 15 residues. Germline V lookup: CDR1 SNHLY, CDR2 FYNNEI. Germline trimming cut 5 bases from V and 4 bases from J; bases unmatched to any gene: 9. The CDR3 region is CASSRLGTGKYEQYF. The CDR3 DNA follows: TGTGCCAGCAGTCGCCTCGGGACAGGGAAGTACGAGCAGTACTTC.

A note on this clonotype: A read error may produce the germline difference seen at one junction end. The genes are TRBV4-1 and TRBJ1-1; weak D call: TRBD1 (6 bases). The germline gives CDR1 MGHRA, CDR2 YSYEKL. The CDR3 covers 16 residues. CDR3 protein: CASRQDTGWVSTEAFF. CDR3 in DNA: TGCGCCAGCAGACAAGACACAGGGTGGGTGAGCACTGAAGCTTTCTTT.

As to this clonotype: This may be a read error, as it is one base from a much larger clone. The J gene is TRBJ2-1, the V gene TRBV29-1, with D possibly being TRBD1 or TRBD2 (5 bases each). CDR3 length equals 15 residues. V lost 4 bases and J 5 bases, leaving 18 bases between the germline ends. The germline gives CDR1 SQVTM, CDR2 ANQGSEA. For the CDR3, the DNA is TGCAGCGTTGCCCCGCCCGGGACGGTCCACAATGAGCAGTTCTTC. This encodes CSVAPPGTVHNEQFF.

The chain joins TRBV9 to TRBJ1-1; possibly TRBD1 for D (5 bases). Per the germline V gene, CDR1 is SGDLS and CDR2 is YYNGEE. V shed 0 bases and J shed 7 bases, with 13 bases lying between them. The CDR3 loop spans 14 amino acids. CDR3 DNA sequence: TGTGCCAGCAGCGTAGTGGAGGGGACGGTTGAAGCTTTCTTT. Translating gives CASSVVEGTVEAFF.

This clonotype was seen more than once but under ten times. The rearrangement links TRBV28 to TRBJ2-5, with TRBD2 matching 13 bases. Trimming cost V 2 bases and J 4 bases; bases outside gene matches: 4. Germline loops: CDR1 MDHEN, CDR2 SYDVKM. CDR3 length equals 16 residues. The CDR3 protein is CASSLTSGRVGETQYF. CDR3 nucleotide sequence: TGTGCCAGCAGTTTAACTAGCGGGAGGGTAGGAGAGACCCAGTACTTC.

The rearrangement links TRBV12-3 or TRBV12-4 to TRBJ2-1; D not resolved. Trimming left V 2 bases short and J 0 bases short, with 8 bases between. This CDR3 has 15 amino acids. CDR3 in DNA: TGTGCCAGCAGTTTAAACGGCGGCTCCTACAATGAGCAGTTCTTC. Translation gives CASSLNGGSYNEQFF.

This clonotype was observed many times. V gene TRBV9 combines with J gene TRBJ2-1, with TRBD1 as a possible D gene (6 bases). CDR1 is SGDLS and CDR2 is YYNGEE in the germline V gene. This CDR3 is built from 16 residues. V was shortened by 4 bases and J by 4 bases, with 18 bases between the two germline ends. CDR3 sequence: CASSLTDRTPYNEQFF. Here the CDR3 DNA reads TGTGCCAGCAGCTTGACAGACAGGACCCCTTACAATGAGCAGTTCTTC.

On this clonotype: The junction does not match germline at one end; this may be a read error. CDR3 sequence reads: CASILLMLAWDTQYF. CDR3 DNA sequence: TGTGCCAGCATTTTATTAATGCTAGCTTGGGATACGCAGTATTTT. The chain links TRBV28 to TRBJ2-3, with D tentatively TRBD2 (5 bases). CDR1 and CDR2 from the germline V gene are MDHEN and SYDVKM. This CDR3 is built from 15 residues. Drawing the rest from reference TRBV28 and TRBJ2-3, the complete variable domain is DVKVTQSSRYLVKRTGEKVFLECVQDMDHENMFWYRQDPGLGLRLIYFSYDVKMKEKGDIPEGYSVSREKKERFSLILESASTNQTSMYLCASILLMLAWDTQYFGPGTRLTVL.

The V call is TRBV28, the J call TRBJ2-1; TRBD2 matches 12 bases. The CDR3 has 18 amino acids. V dropped 4 bases and J dropped 7; count of bases not matched to a gene: 14. Germline loops: CDR1 MDHEN, CDR2 SYDVKM. The CDR3 bases are TGTGCCAGCAGTTCGGTAATCCTAGCGGGGGGGCCCAGTAATGAGCAGTTCTTC. The encoded protein is CASSSVILAGGPSNEQFF. The variable domain in full, with the rest retrieved from reference TRBV28 and TRBJ2-1, is DVKVTQSSRYLVKRTGEKVFLECVQDMDHENMFWYRQDPGLGLRLIYFSYDVKMKEKGDIPEGYSVSREKKERFSLILESASTNQTSMYLCASSSVILAGGPSNEQFFGPGTRLTVL.

This clonotype was found a few times. The J gene is TRBJ2-4, the V gene TRBV28; 7 bases line up with TRBD1. Unmatched junction bases numbered 6, after V lost 2 bases and J lost 8 bases. Germline values: CDR1 MDHEN, CDR2 SYDVKM. The CDR3 spans 14 residues. DNA for the CDR3: TGTGCCAGCAGTTTAACAGGGGATGTGGACATTCAGTACTTC. Its protein product is CASSLTGDVDIQYF.

The rearrangement links TRBV15 to TRBJ2-5; 14 bases line up with TRBD2. The CDR3 sequence is 13 residues long. Germline V gene sequence: CDR1 LNHNV, CDR2 YYDKDF (reference sequence). Germline trimming cut 8 bases from V and 11 bases from J; bases unmatched to any gene: 7. The DNA of the CDR3 is TGTGCCACCGGGACTAGCGGGAGTGATGAGCAGTACTTC. Translation: CATGTSGSDEQYF.